This is a list of T cell receptor beta chains from one sample in a study of CD8 T cells in ankylosing spondylitis. TCRdb used MiXCR to reprocess the 5' RACE reads, holding one entry per CDR3 protein. The data hold 180,000 or so distinct CDR3 sequences, with more than 9% observed a single time. Input material: blood, either unsorted or a sorted T cell fraction (not recorded which). The receptor set was obtained from a male donor with ankylosing spondylitis or in good health (not recorded which). Each CDR3 is given with its conserved first and last residue. D genes are given only for firm matches. A row's size may be missing; if present it is once, few, many or a size class.

DNA,CDR3,D,size,V,J
TGTGCCAGTAGTGTAGCGGGAGATGTCCAAGAGACCCAGTACTTC,CASSVAGDVQETQYF,TRBD2,few,TRBV19,TRBJ2-5
TGTGCCAGCAGTTTAAGAGGCGGGGGAAACTACGAGCAGTACTTC,CASSLRGGGNYEQYF,TRBD2,many,TRBV12-3/TRBV12-4,TRBJ2-7
TGCGCCAGCAGCCAAGGACTAGCGGGGGGCCTTGAGCAGTTCTTC,CASSQGLAGGLEQFF,TRBD2,many,TRBV4-3,TRBJ2-1
TGTGCCAGCAGCCAATGGGCGGAGGGGGCTGAAGCTTTCTTT,CASSQWAEGAEAFF,.,many,TRBV3-1,TRBJ1-1
TGCAGTGCTAGAGACTACACCGCTAGTGCCTACGAGCAGTACTTC,CSARDYTASAYEQYF,.,many,TRBV20-1,TRBJ2-7
TGCAGTGCCCGGCGGGACAGCGCAGATACGCAGTATTTT,CSARRDSADTQYF,.,many,TRBV20-1,TRBJ2-3
TGCGCCAGCAGCCTCGGGACTAGCGAGTTCTTC,CASSLGTSEFF,TRBD2,few,TRBV5-1,TRBJ2-1
TGCAGTGCTAGAGAGGGCGGGGCAGGGGAGACCCAGTACTTC,CSAREGGAGETQYF,.,many,TRBV20-1,TRBJ2-5
TGCAGCTCTAGGGGCCCCACAGGGGGCTCGGCCGGGGAGCTGTTTTTT,CSSRGPTGGSAGELFF,TRBD1,.,TRBV20-1,TRBJ2-2
TGCAGCGTTGAAAAGATAACCTTGACAGGCAAAGACTTC,CSVEKITLTGKDF,.,.,TRBV29-1,TRBJ2-5
TGTGCCAGCAGCTTAACTGCTAGCGGACCCACAGATACGCAGTATTTT,CASSLTASGPTDTQYF,TRBD2,many,TRBV11-2,TRBJ2-3
TGTGCCAGCAGGGGGACAGGAACTAACTATGGCTACACCTTC,CASRGTGTNYGYTF,TRBD1,.,TRBV6-1,TRBJ1-2
TGTGCCAGCAGCTTAGGACAGGGAATATTAGTTTCAGGGCAGCCCCAGCATTTT,CASSLGQGILVSGQPQHF,TRBD1,many,TRBV12-3/TRBV12-4,TRBJ1-5
TGTGCCAGCAGACTCGAGGCGACAGGGACCTACGAGCAGTACTTC,CASRLEATGTYEQYF,TRBD1,.,TRBV3-1,TRBJ2-7
TGCAGCGTTCGTCGAGGCGCTGACTATGGCTACACCTTC,CSVRRGADYGYTF,.,many,TRBV29-1,TRBJ1-2
TGCAGCGCCAAAACTAAGGGAAATGAGCAGTTCTTC,CSAKTKGNEQFF,.,.,TRBV29-1,TRBJ2-1
TGTGCCAGCAAGCCCGGGACAGGGAACAATGAGCAGTTCTTC,CASKPGTGNNEQFF,TRBD1,many,TRBV2,TRBJ2-1
TGTGCCAGCAGTTACCATGGGAGGGTTCCGGGACTCAGGAACACCGGGGAGCTGTTTTTT,CASSYHGRVPGLRNTGELFF,TRBD2,.,TRBV6-2/TRBV6-3,TRBJ2-2
TGCAGCGTTGTCACGCGGGAGCAGTTCTTC,CSVVTREQFF,.,many,TRBV29-1,TRBJ2-1
TGTGCCAGCAGCCAAGGTTCCCTCGTGACGGCAACTAATGAAAAACTGTTTTTT,CASSQGSLVTATNEKLFF,.,.,TRBV3-1,TRBJ1-4
TGTGCCAGCAGGTTGGAGCCGCAAGAGACCCAGTACTTC,CASRLEPQETQYF,.,.,TRBV3-1,TRBJ2-5
TGCAGTGCTAGAGAAACGGGACTAGCGGACGAGCAGTACTTC,CSARETGLADEQYF,TRBD2,.,TRBV20-1,TRBJ2-7
TGCGCCAGCAGCTTAAGACTAGCGGGGAACACCGGGGAGCTGTTTTTT,CASSLRLAGNTGELFF,TRBD2,many,TRBV5-1,TRBJ2-2
TGTGCCAGCAGCTTGACCTTGACAGGCTACGAGCAGTACTTC,CASSLTLTGYEQYF,.,many,TRBV5-5,TRBJ2-7
TGCGCCAGCAGCTCAGGCTTTCTGGCGGGAGGGCAGGACACCGGGGAGCTGTTTTTT,CASSSGFLAGGQDTGELFF,TRBD2,.,TRBV5-1,TRBJ2-2
TGTGCCAGCAGCTTAGTGACTAGCGATGGCAATGAGCAGTTCTTC,CASSLVTSDGNEQFF,TRBD2,many,TRBV11-2,TRBJ2-1
TGTGCCAGCAGCCACCTCTCCGGGACTGACTACGAGCAGTACTTC,CASSHLSGTDYEQYF,.,many,TRBV7-4,TRBJ2-7
TGCGCCAGCAGCTTGGCACAGGGGAGCTCCTACGAGCAGTACTTC,CASSLAQGSSYEQYF,TRBD1,many,TRBV5-1,TRBJ2-7
TGCGCCAGCAGCCTACGCCCGGTACAGGGGAGCAATCAGCCCCAGCATTTT,CASSLRPVQGSNQPQHF,TRBD1,.,TRBV4-1,TRBJ1-5
TGTGCCAGCAGTTTGGGGACTGGTGAAGCTTTCTTT,CASSLGTGEAFF,.,many,TRBV4-1,TRBJ1-1
TGTGCCAGCACTCATCTAGCGGGAGGGAACACCGGGGAGCTGTTTTTT,CASTHLAGGNTGELFF,TRBD2,once,TRBV12-3/TRBV12-4,TRBJ2-2
TGTGCCAGCAGTGACTCGATAAGGGACAGGGGGCGCAATGAGCAGTTCTTC,CASSDSIRDRGRNEQFF,TRBD1,many,TRBV6-4,TRBJ2-1
TGCAGTGCTACTAGCCTCTCCTACGAGCAGTACTTC,CSATSLSYEQYF,.,many,TRBV20-1,TRBJ2-7
TGCGCCAGCACCTCTCTTACCTCCTACGAGCAGTACTTC,CASTSLTSYEQYF,.,many,TRBV5-1,TRBJ2-7
TGTGCCAGCATGGGCCGTAACACCGGGGAGCTGTTTTTT,CASMGRNTGELFF,.,many,TRBV27,TRBJ2-2
TGTGCCAGCAGCTCATCTCGGACTAGCGGGCCAACCACAGATACGCAGTATTTT,CASSSSRTSGPTTDTQYF,TRBD2,.,TRBV11-2,TRBJ2-3
TGCAGCGTTGTAGCTAGCGGGGCCTACAATGAGCAGTTCTTC,CSVVASGAYNEQFF,TRBD2,.,TRBV29-1,TRBJ2-1
TGCAGTGCTAGAGAGTATGAAACAGGGACGGCTCCCTATACTGAAGCTTTCTTT,CSAREYETGTAPYTEAFF,.,many,TRBV20-1,TRBJ1-1
TGTGCCTGCTCGGACGGGAACACTGAAGCTTTCTTT,CACSDGNTEAFF,.,.,TRBV30,TRBJ1-1
TGTGCCAGCAGCTTTTTCGGGACAGAGGAAGCTTTCTTT,CASSFFGTEEAFF,TRBD1,.,TRBV7-9,TRBJ1-1
TGCAGTGCTCCCACGGGACTAGCAGCCTTGGAGCAGTACTTC,CSAPTGLAALEQYF,TRBD2,few,TRBV20-1,TRBJ2-7
TGTGCCAGCGGGGCCAGTGGGGCCAACGTCCTGACTTTC,CASGASGANVLTF,.,many,TRBV27,TRBJ2-6
TGTGCCAGTATTGGCCAGGATTCGTTCAATGAGCAGTTCTTC,CASIGQDSFNEQFF,.,.,TRBV11-2,TRBJ2-1
TGTGCCTCCTTAGGCAGGGGGAACACTGAAGCTTTCTTT,CASLGRGNTEAFF,.,many,TRBV19,TRBJ1-1
TGTGCCAGCAGTTTGTTTAAGGGACGGAGGCAGCCCCAGCATTTT,CASSLFKGRRQPQHF,.,many,TRBV12-3/TRBV12-4,TRBJ1-5